A single sample is the source of the 30 T cell receptor beta chains below, sequenced in a study of regulatory T cells in long-lasting Graves disease. Researchers made TCR beta libraries by using iRepertoire HTBI primers and running Arm-PCR on CDR3 regions. TCRdb ran MiXCR on the multiplex PCR reads and lists one entry per CDR3 protein. Among fewer than 600,000 distinct CDR3 sequences listed, approximately 22% were seen once. Noted time point: persistent/refractory GD, antithyroid drugs over 5 years with positive TRAb. PBMCs provided the RNA from which the TCR library was made. Specimen: peripheral blood mononuclear cells (PBMCs), collected when the disease was refractory, from a patient treated with antithyroid drugs. The receptors shown here come from a female donor with Graves disease.

This clonotype came up many times. The genes are TRBV11-3 and TRBJ2-5, with unresolved D. The CDR3 length is 15 residues. Per the germline V gene, CDR1 is SGHNT and CDR2 is YENEEA. Trimming stripped 5 bases from V and 1 base from J, with 14 bases between. CDR3 in DNA: TGTGCCAGCAGCCCTCCCAGGCACGGCCAAGAGACCCAGTACTTC. The encoded protein is CASSPPRHGQETQYF.

Ten or more counts support this clonotype. The V and J genes are TRBV28 and TRBJ2-7; no clear D gene. Germline lookup yields CDR1 MDHEN and CDR2 SYDVKM. This CDR3 has 10 residues. The V end was cut by 1 base, the J end by 7 bases, with 2 bases between. The CDR3 loop reads CASSLFEQYF. CDR3 DNA sequence: TGTGCCAGCAGTTTATTTGAGCAGTACTTC. Variable domain in full (rest from reference TRBV28 and TRBJ2-7): DVKVTQSSRYLVKRTGEKVFLECVQDMDHENMFWYRQDPGLGLRLIYFSYDVKMKEKGDIPEGYSVSREKKERFSLILESASTNQTSMYLCASSLFEQYFGPGTRLTVT.

This clonotype was detected many times. V usage is TRBV6-5 and J usage is TRBJ1-2; D call uncertain. V was trimmed by 0 bases and J by 2 bases, leaving 7 bases between them. This CDR3 has 14 amino acids. Germline V lookup: CDR1 MNHEY, CDR2 SVGAGI. Here the CDR3 reads CASSYSRTNYGYTF. The CDR3 coding sequence is TGTGCCAGCAGTTACTCGAGGACCAACTATGGCTACACCTTC.

The V gene is TRBV30, the J gene TRBJ2-7, with a weak D call TRBD1 (6 bases). The CDR3 length is 14 residues. The germline CDR1 and CDR2 sequences are GTSNPN and SVGIG (reference sequence). V shed 4 bases and J shed 3 bases, with 16 bases lying between them. As DNA, the CDR3 is TGTGCCTGGAATCAGGGGACCTCCCTCTACGAGCAGTACTTC. This codes for CAWNQGTSLYEQYF.

The chain couples TRBV7-9 to TRBJ2-7; a weak D match, TRBD1 (6 bases). The CDR3 consists of 15 residues. Germline assignment: CDR1 SEHNR and CDR2 FQNEAQ (reference sequence). V lost 4 bases to trimming and J lost 4 bases, with 17 bases between them. The CDR3 DNA is TGTGCCAGCAGCTACCCCGGGACACCTATTTACGAGCAGTACTTC. It encodes CASSYPGTPIYEQYF.

This clonotype was seen at least ten times. This sequence joins TRBV28 and TRBJ2-7; 10 bases fit TRBD1. The CDR3 runs 15 residues. CDR1 is MDHEN, CDR2 SYDVKM, per germline. Germline trimming cut 6 bases from V and 3 bases from J; bases unmatched to any gene: 8. The CDR3 loop reads CASSARGTGDYEQYF. The CDR3 DNA is TGTGCCAGCAGCGCCAGAGGGACAGGGGACTACGAGCAGTACTTC.

J is TRBJ2-7 and V is TRBV19, with D perhaps matching TRBD1 (6 bases). CDR3 length: 13 residues. Trimming removed 2 bases at V and 3 bases at J, with 8 bases between. CDR1 LNHDA and CDR2 SQIVND come from the germline V gene (reference sequence). CDR3 in DNA: TGTGCCAGTAGTATAAAAGGGGGCTACGAGCAGTACTTC. Protein product: CASSIKGGYEQYF.

At least ten counts were recorded for this clonotype. V is TRBV20-1 and J is TRBJ1-4; unclear D gene. The CDR3 is 15 residues long. Per germline, CDR1 DFQATT and CDR2 SNEGSKA (reference sequence). V was pared by 6 bases and J by 0 bases, with 14 bases between. CDR3 sequence reads: CSAPQPRATNEKLFF. CDR3 nucleotides: TGCAGTGCCCCCCAGCCCCGGGCAACTAATGAAAAACTGTTTTTT.

The rearrangement links TRBV30 to TRBJ2-5; the D is unclear. The germline gives CDR1 GTSNPN, CDR2 SVGIG (reference sequence). V dropped 0 bases and J dropped 2 bases, with 4 bases sitting between them. This CDR3 is 12 amino acids long. Written as DNA, the CDR3 is TGTGCCTGGAGTGTAGATCAAGAGACCCAGTACTTC. The encoded protein is CAWSVDQETQYF. The complete variable domain, with remaining parts taken from reference TRBV30 and TRBJ2-5, reads SQTIHQWPATLVQPVGSPLSLECTVEGTSNPNLYWYRQAAGRGLQLLFYSVGIGQISSEVPQNLSASRPQDRQFILSSKKLLLSDSGFYLCAWSVDQETQYFGPGTRLLVL.

A few counts support this clonotype. This chain joins TRBV20-1 and TRBJ2-5; TRBD2 is a possible D gene (5 bases). CDR1 and CDR2 (germline): DFQATT, SNEGSKA (reference sequence). The CDR3 sequence is 13 residues long. V was trimmed by 6 bases and J by 5 bases, leaving 16 bases between them. The CDR3 spells CSAYGPSGETQYF. The DNA for the CDR3 is TGCAGTGCCTATGGACCCTCGGGGGAGACCCAGTACTTC.

This clonotype was counted many times. This sequence joins TRBV12-3 or TRBV12-4 and TRBJ2-5; unclear D gene. With 3 bases removed from V and 0 bases from J, the gap between germline ends came to 11 bases. This CDR3 region has 15 residues. CDR3: CASSFIGRNQETQYF. The CDR3 DNA is TGTGCCAGCAGTTTTATCGGACGGAACCAAGAGACCCAGTACTTC.

This clonotype was recorded at least ten times. The rearrangement joins TRBV7-2 to TRBJ1-5; D uncertain. The V end lost 0 bases, the J end lost 3 bases, and 6 bases lay between the germline ends. Germline lookup yields CDR1 SGHTA and CDR2 FQGNSA. This CDR3 contains 14 residues. As DNA, the CDR3 is TGTGCCAGCAGCTTAGCACTTTTCAATCAGCCCCAGCATTTT. It is translated as CASSLALFNQPQHF. Combining the CDR3 with reference TRBV7-2 and TRBJ1-5 gives the whole variable domain GAGVSQSPSNKVTEKGKDVELRCDPISGHTALYWYRQSLGQGLEFLIYFQGNSAPDKSGLPSDRFSAERTGGSVSTLTIQRTQQEDSAVYLCASSLALFNQPQHFGDGTRLSIL.

In its sample, this clonotype was seen many times. The CDR3 region is CASSFLEGVETQYF. DNA of the CDR3: TGTGCCAGCAGTTTTTTGGAAGGGGTCGAGACCCAGTACTTC. The chain uses TRBV2 and TRBJ2-5; maybe TRBD1 (5 bases). CDR1 is SNHLY, CDR2 FYNNEI, per germline. There are 14 residues in the CDR3. The ends were cut back, 5 bases at V and 5 bases at J, with 15 bases in the middle.

The table lists this clonotype with many counts. J is TRBJ1-4 and V is TRBV11-3; 7 positions agree with TRBD1. The CDR3 extends over 15 amino acids. J was trimmed by 7 bases and V by 6 bases; bases with no gene match: 11. CDR1 and CDR2 (germline): SGHNT, YENEEA. CDR3 amino acids: CASSRQGQEVEKLFF. The CDR3 region has the DNA TGTGCCAGCAGTAGGCAAGGACAGGAGGTTGAAAAACTGTTTTTT.

This clonotype was counted many times. A read error may account for a junction end that differs from germline. The rearrangement joins TRBV19 to TRBJ2-7; D possibly corresponds to TRBD1 (5 bases). There are 13 residues in the CDR3. CDR1 and CDR2 (germline): LNHDA, SQIVND (reference sequence). The CDR3 sequence is CASSITGSYEQYF. The CDR3 DNA follows: TGCGCCAGCAGTATTACAGGCTCCTACGAGCAGTACTTC.

This clonotype was picked up many times. The chain combines TRBV11-2 with TRBJ2-5, with D perhaps TRBD1 or TRBD2 (6 bases each). V lost 4 bases, J lost 7 bases, and 22 bases lay in between. This CDR3 region has 16 residues. CDR1 SGHAT and CDR2 FQNNGV come from the germline V gene. The CDR3 spells CASSSRGLGSPGTQYF. The DNA for the CDR3 is TGTGCCAGCAGCTCACGGGGGCTGGGCTCCCCGGGGACCCAGTACTTC.

In regard to this clonotype: This could be a read error, since a much larger clone is one nucleotide away. The V call is TRBV7-2, the J call TRBJ2-5, with 7 positions matching TRBD2. The CDR3 has 16 amino acids. V lost 1 base and J lost 2; bases outside the gene matches: 7. Germline V gene lookup returns CDR1 SGHTA and CDR2 FQGNSA. The CDR3 loop is CASSLGLLGGQETQYF. For the CDR3, the DNA is TGTGCCAGCAGCTTAGGGTTATTGGGGGGGCAAGAGACCCAGTACTTC.

In this sample, this clonotype turned up many times. The chain joins TRBV27 to TRBJ2-5, with 8 nucleotides matching TRBD1. The CDR3 covers 12 residues. V trimming: 6 bases; J trimming: 5 bases; junction bases outside the gene matches: 2. The germline gives CDR1 MNHEY, CDR2 SMNVEV (reference sequence). In DNA form, the CDR3 reads TGTGCCAGCAGGACAGGGGCTGAGACCCAGTACTTC. This codes for CASRTGAETQYF.

This clonotype was seen ten or more times. CDR3 sequence: CATSGRPPISGANVLTF. DNA of the CDR3: TGTGCCACCAGCGGTCGCCCCCCTATCTCTGGGGCCAACGTCCTGACTTTC. This rearrangement joins TRBV15 to TRBJ2-6, with D unresolved. Trimming stripped 5 bases from V and 0 bases from J, with 14 bases between. Germline CDR1 reads LNHNV; CDR2 reads YYDKDF (reference sequence). The CDR3 runs to 17 residues.

The chain joins TRBV29-1 to TRBJ1-1; TRBD1 might be the D (5 bases). The CDR3 consists of 13 residues. Germline CDR1 reads SQVTM; CDR2 reads ANQGSEA. V lost 6 bases and J 1 base, leaving 12 bases between the germline ends. The CDR3 bases are TGCAGCGTGGGAGGGGTGACGAACACTGAAGCTTTCTTT. Protein product: CSVGGVTNTEAFF.

This clonotype appeared many times. The J gene is TRBJ1-4, the V gene TRBV2, with 9 bases aligning to TRBD1. J lost 8 bases, V lost 6 bases, and 10 bases had no gene match. Germline V lookup: CDR1 SNHLY, CDR2 FYNNEI. The CDR3 consists of 15 residues. CDR3 region: CASREKTGGEEKLFF. CDR3 bases: TGTGCCAGCAGAGAAAAAACAGGGGGCGAAGAAAAACTGTTTTTT.

This clonotype was seen ten or more times. This rearrangement joins TRBV28 to TRBJ2-7, with D perhaps matching TRBD2 (5 bases). V dropped 3 bases and J dropped 1 base, with 13 bases sitting between them. The CDR3 runs to 15 residues. Germline values: CDR1 MDHEN, CDR2 SYDVKM. As DNA, the CDR3 is TGTGCCAGCAGTTTCCCCTCGCCGGGATCCTACGAGCAGTACTTC. Amino acid sequence: CASSFPSPGSYEQYF.

In this sample, this clonotype turned up a few times. The rearrangement uses TRBV7-2 and TRBJ2-5; D might be TRBD2 (5 bases). Trimming cost V 1 base and J 3 bases, with 12 bases left between them. Germline V gene data show CDR1 as SGHTA and CDR2 as FQGNSA. The CDR3 runs 15 residues. CDR3 in amino acids: CASSLDGGVEETQYF. CDR3 coding DNA: TGTGCCAGCAGCTTAGATGGAGGAGTGGAAGAGACCCAGTACTTC.

This chain uses TRBV7-9 with TRBJ1-1; weak D call: TRBD1 (6 bases). This CDR3 region has 15 residues. V lost 1 base to trimming and J lost 2 bases, with 11 bases between them. Germline V gene sequence: CDR1 SEHNR, CDR2 FQNEAQ (reference sequence). CDR3 protein: CASSLGRGHNTEAFF. For the CDR3, the DNA is TGTGCCAGCAGCTTAGGACGGGGGCATAACACTGAAGCTTTCTTT.

This clonotype has more than one count but fewer than ten. The chain uses TRBV3-1 and TRBJ1-1; no firm D call. Germline V gene lookup returns CDR1 LGHDT and CDR2 YNNKEL (reference sequence). The CDR3 covers 15 residues. The germline V and J ends were trimmed by 0 bases and 8 bases, with 16 bases remaining between them. CDR3 amino acids: CASSQEAERAREAFF. CDR3 nucleotides: TGTGCCAGCAGCCAAGAGGCAGAGCGGGCTAGAGAAGCTTTCTTT.

This clonotype has only a few counts. The chain links TRBV7-2 to TRBJ2-7; 7 positions match TRBD2. Losses at the gene ends were 5 bases for V and 0 bases for J; bases not matched to a gene: 10. The CDR3 is 16 amino acids. The germline CDR1 and CDR2 sequences are SGHTA and FQGNSA. Here the CDR3 reads CASSHSLARSSYEQYF. CDR3 nucleotide sequence: TGTGCCAGCAGCCATTCACTAGCGAGGAGCTCCTACGAGCAGTACTTC.

Ten or more counts support this clonotype. The rearrangement links TRBV28 to TRBJ2-7, with TRBD1 as a possible D gene (6 bases). V was clipped by 6 bases and J by 2 bases, with 14 bases between them. Germline V gives CDR1 MDHEN, CDR2 SYDVKM. The CDR3 totals 14 residues. CDR3 nucleotide sequence: TGTGCCAGCAGCTACAGGGTCACGACCTACGAGCAGTACTTC. Its translation: CASSYRVTTYEQYF.

The CDR3 region is CASSPDRQLANYGYTF. The CDR3 DNA is TGTGCCAGCAGCCCGGATAGACAGTTAGCTAACTATGGCTACACCTTC. The chain uses TRBV7-8 and TRBJ1-2; D is possibly TRBD1 (5 bases). The V end lost 5 bases, the J end lost 0 bases, and 16 bases lay between the germline ends. The CDR3 has 16 residues. Germline CDR1 is SGHVS and CDR2 is FQNEAQ.

This clonotype came up once. Possible read error: a much larger clone is one base away. The chain couples TRBV29-1 to TRBJ1-2; 7 bases map to TRBD1. The CDR3 sequence is 13 residues long. V trimming: 5 bases; J trimming: 4 bases; junction bases outside the gene matches: 7. Per germline, CDR1 SQVTM and CDR2 ANQGSEA. In DNA, the CDR3 is TGCAGCGTTAACAGGGGAGGTTCCTATGGCTACACCTTC. Encoded protein: CSVNRGGSYGYTF. Using reference TRBV29-1 and TRBJ1-2 for the parts outside the CDR3, the full variable domain is SAVISQKPSRDICQRGTSLTIQCQVDSQVTMMFWYRQQPGQSLTLIATANQGSEATYESGFVIDKFPISRPNLTFSTLTVSNMSPEDSSIYLCSVNRGGSYGYTFGSGTRLTVV.

The sample holds a few counts of this clonotype. This chain connects TRBV28 to TRBJ2-3; maybe TRBD2 (5 bases). Germline V gene sequence: CDR1 MDHEN, CDR2 SYDVKM. Deletions cut 10 bases from V and 5 bases from J, with 10 bases between. This CDR3 has 11 residues. Here the CDR3 reads CATTREDTQYF. The CDR3 nucleotides are TGTGCCACCACGAGGGAAGATACGCAGTATTTT. Filled out from reference TRBV28 and TRBJ2-3, the complete variable domain reads DVKVTQSSRYLVKRTGEKVFLECVQDMDHENMFWYRQDPGLGLRLIYFSYDVKMKEKGDIPEGYSVSREKKERFSLILESASTNQTSMYLCATTREDTQYFGPGTRLTVL.